These 24 T cell receptor beta chains came from one sample sequenced in a study of identical twins (dated by TCRdb to about 2016). Library preparation used 5' RACE. Sequencing relied on an Illumina HiSeq 2000. TCRdb's own reprocessing of the public reads used fastp at Q25 and MiXCR and kept productive beta chains. Under each unique CDR3 protein, matching rows form one entry showing the most common genes and DNA. Present in this sample are roughly 290,000 distinct CDR3 sequences, roughly 9.8% of which were seen just once. Together, the top ten hold roughly 7% of the sample. This same sample was also taken into another study, of yellow fever vaccine responses in identical twins.

The specimen was CD8+ T cells sorted from blood. The receptors were sampled from a woman between 18 and 29 years old in good health.

This clonotype was picked up a small number of times. This chain uses TRBV7-3 with TRBJ2-2; TRBD2 aligns across 12 bases. Per the germline V gene, CDR1 is SGHTA and CDR2 is FQGTGA. The CDR3 runs to 19 residues. After removal of 2 bases from V and 2 bases from J, the junction contained 9 bases not matched to a gene. The CDR3, as DNA: TGTGCCAGCAGCTTACGAGGACTAGCGGGACCACCTAACACCGGGGAGCTGTTTTTT. Its protein is CASSLRGLAGPPNTGELFF.

Regarding this clonotype: A read error may produce the germline difference seen at one junction end. This chain joins TRBV11-2 and TRBJ2-5; D is possibly TRBD1 (6 bases). Germline CDR1 and CDR2: SGHAT and FQNNGV. The CDR3 runs to 16 residues. CDR3: CDSSLGATGYQETQYF. CDR3 DNA sequence: TGTGACAGCAGCTTAGGCGCCACAGGGTACCAAGAGACCCAGTACTTC.

The count of this clonotype is one. This chain connects TRBV10-3 to TRBJ1-1; D is unclear. The V end was cut by 0 bases, the J end by 3 bases, with 17 bases between. The germline V gene encodes CDR1 ENHRY and CDR2 SYGVKD. The CDR3 spans 17 residues. CDR3 in amino acids: CAISESLAWQRDTEAFF. Here the CDR3 DNA reads TGTGCCATCAGTGAGTCGTTAGCTTGGCAGCGGGACACTGAAGCTTTCTTT.

There are a few counts of this clonotype. This chain uses TRBV2 with TRBJ2-7; tentative D call: TRBD1 (5 bases). The V gene lost 3 bases and the J gene lost 4 bases, with 10 bases spanning the gap. The CDR3 covers 13 residues. The germline V gene encodes CDR1 SNHLY and CDR2 FYNNEI. The CDR3 DNA is TGTGCCAGCAGTGACGATGGGGCTTACGAGCAGTACTTC. Amino acid sequence: CASSDDGAYEQYF.

The sample holds a few counts of this clonotype. This chain connects TRBV2 to TRBJ2-7; D not certain. Germline CDR1 and CDR2: SNHLY and FYNNEI. V was pared by 1 base and J by 2 bases, with 9 bases between. The CDR3 loop spans 14 amino acids. The CDR3 region has the DNA TGTGCCAGCAGTGAAGGTCCAGGTCCCTACGAGCAGTACTTC. Encoded protein: CASSEGPGPYEQYF.

Note on this clonotype: The limits of the CDR3 on the DNA are not certain, so only TCRdb's listed CDR3 is given. The chain links TRBV28 to TRBJ2-3; TRBD1, the table's D call, was not compared with the DNA. Germline V gene lookup returns CDR1 MDHEN and CDR2 SYDVKM. The CDR3 is 16 amino acids in total, end residues counted. CDR3 amino acids: CASSPLWDLLTDTQYF.

This clonotype was seen repeatedly, ten times or more. The V and J genes are TRBV20-1 and TRBJ2-7, with unresolved D. Germline lookup yields CDR1 DFQATT and CDR2 SNEGSKA (reference sequence). The CDR3 spans 14 residues. V shed 0 bases and J shed 0 bases, with 9 bases lying between them. In DNA, the CDR3 is TGCAGTGCTAGAGATCTTAATATCTCCTACGAGCAGTACTTC. This codes for CSARDLNISYEQYF.

This clonotype occurred a few times. V gene TRBV4-2 combines with J gene TRBJ2-1, with D unclear. From germline, CDR1 is LGHNA and CDR2 YNFKEQ. The length of the CDR3 is 13 residues. Between the trimmed V and J ends, which lost 2 bases and 8 bases, there was a span of 10 bases. The CDR3 region has the DNA TGTGCCAGCAGCCAAAGTCCACCTGATGAGCAGTTCTTC. Its translation is CASSQSPPDEQFF.

This clonotype was seen repeatedly, ten times or more. The chain couples TRBV29-1 to TRBJ2-5; D gene unclear. Trimming took off 4 bases at V and 5 bases at J, with 5 bases between the two ends. Per germline, CDR1 SQVTM and CDR2 ANQGSEA. The CDR3 contains 10 residues. The CDR3 DNA follows: TGCAGCGTTGTAGTGGAGACCCAGTACTTC. Its protein product is CSVVVETQYF.

The chain employs TRBV7-2 and TRBJ2-5; D uncertain. Germline V lookup: CDR1 SGHTA, CDR2 FQGNSA. Between the trimmed V and J ends, which lost 0 bases and 5 bases, there was a span of 13 bases. This CDR3 has 15 residues. CDR3 DNA: TGTGCCAGCAGCTTAGCGTTCGGTAGTACGGAGACCCAGTACTTC. Translated: CASSLAFGSTETQYF.

This clonotype was seen at least ten times. The chain couples TRBV11-2 to TRBJ2-3; D is uncertain. Trimming left V 2 bases short and J 4 bases short, with 7 bases between. The CDR3 consists of 13 residues. CDR1 is SGHAT and CDR2 is FQNNGV in the germline V gene. The CDR3 bases are TGTGCCAGCAGCTTAATATCGGCAGATACGCAGTATTTT. Its protein is CASSLISADTQYF.

This clonotype was picked up many times. The gene calls are TRBV28 and TRBJ2-5; possible D gene TRBD1, 6 bases. CDR3 length equals 15 residues. Trimming shortened V by 5 bases and J by 1 base, and 14 bases separated the two germline ends. In germline, CDR1 is MDHEN, CDR2 SYDVKM. The CDR3 protein is CASSARGQLQETQYF. The CDR3 DNA follows: TGTGCCAGCAGTGCACGCGGACAGCTCCAAGAGACCCAGTACTTC.

This chain joins TRBV6-2 or TRBV6-3 and TRBJ2-7, with no clear D. The CDR3 sequence is 14 residues long. V lost 2 bases and J 4 bases, leaving 12 bases between the germline ends. Germline V lookup: CDR1 MNHEY, CDR2 SVGEGT. This CDR3 reads CASSYTLTAYEQYF. In DNA form, the CDR3 reads TGTGCCAGCAGTTACACCTTAACAGCGTACGAGCAGTACTTC.

This clonotype was found once. An end of the junction does not agree with germline; a read error may underlie this. This chain joins TRBV3-1 and TRBJ2-1; TRBD2 matches at 8 bases. CDR3 length equals 16 residues. CDR1 is LGHDT and CDR2 is YNNKEL in the germline V gene (reference sequence). The CDR3 DNA reads as TGTACCAGCAGCCAAGTCGGGACTAGTTTTGGCGATGAGCAGTTCTTC. Translating it yields CTSSQVGTSFGDEQFF.

The genes are TRBV28 and TRBJ2-2, with 9 bases matching TRBD1. Germline V gives CDR1 MDHEN, CDR2 SYDVKM. With 5 bases clipped from V and 3 bases from J, the junction kept 7 bases outside the gene matches. This CDR3 comprises 16 residues. This CDR3 reads CASSLSWDRDTGELFF. CDR3 bases: TGTGCCAGCAGTCTCAGCTGGGACAGGGACACCGGGGAGCTGTTTTTT. Combining the CDR3 with reference TRBV28 and TRBJ2-2 gives the whole variable domain DVKVTQSSRYLVKRTGEKVFLECVQDMDHENMFWYRQDPGLGLRLIYFSYDVKMKEKGDIPEGYSVSREKKERFSLILESASTNQTSMYLCASSLSWDRDTGELFFGEGSRLTVL.

This clonotype was seen only a few times. V and J are TRBV6-5 and TRBJ1-1, with unresolved D. The CDR3 totals 15 residues. CDR1 is MNHEY and CDR2 is SVGAGI in the germline V gene. V was trimmed by 0 bases and J by 0 bases, leaving 8 bases between them. CDR3 in amino acids: CASSYSGNLNTEAFF. DNA for the CDR3: TGTGCCAGCAGTTACTCCGGAAACCTGAACACTGAAGCTTTCTTT.

This clonotype was recorded at least ten times. The genes are TRBV3-1 and TRBJ1-5, with D possibly TRBD1 on 5 matching bases. The CDR3 has 12 amino acids. V was clipped by 4 bases and J by 5 bases, with 6 bases between them. Germline-derived CDR1 and CDR2 are LGHDT and YNNKEL (reference sequence). The CDR3 nucleotides read TGTGCCAGCAGCCTAGGGGATCAGCCCCAGCATTTT. This gives the protein CASSLGDQPQHF.

The V gene is TRBV3-1, the J gene TRBJ1-1; 7 bases line up with TRBD1. The CDR3 spans 14 residues. The trim removed 4 bases at V and 3 bases at J, leaving 5 bases unmatched. CDR1 and CDR2 (germline): LGHDT, YNNKEL (reference sequence). The CDR3 is CASSLGQDYTEAFF. The CDR3 DNA follows: TGTGCCAGCAGCCTCGGACAGGATTACACTGAAGCTTTCTTT.

V usage is TRBV27 and J usage is TRBJ2-1; 8 nucleotides agree with TRBD2. This CDR3 comprises 15 residues. From germline, CDR1 is MNHEY and CDR2 SMNVEV (reference sequence). With V trimmed by 2 bases and J by 5 bases, 5 bases remained unmatched. CDR3 protein: CASSLTAGAHNEQFF. In nucleotides, the CDR3 is TGTGCCAGCAGTTTAACAGCGGGAGCCCACAATGAGCAGTTCTTC.

This clonotype has a single count. CDR3 protein: CASSSQILTGDPTDTQYF. The DNA of the CDR3 is TGTGCCAGCAGTTCACAAATCCTAACAGGGGATCCGACAGATACGCAGTATTTT. This rearrangement joins TRBV27 to TRBJ2-3, with 7 bases that match TRBD1. CDR3 length: 18 residues. Germline-derived CDR1 and CDR2 are MNHEY and SMNVEV (reference sequence). The junction had 16 bases not matched to a gene; V was cut back by 4 bases and J by 3 bases.

This clonotype turned up a few times. The V gene is TRBV14, the J gene TRBJ1-2; the D gene is possibly TRBD1 (6 bases). The V end lost 0 bases, the J end lost 7 bases, and 15 bases lay between the germline ends. Germline V gene data show CDR1 as SGHDN and CDR2 as FVKESK. The CDR3 is made up of 15 amino acids. DNA of the CDR3: TGTGCCAGCAGCCAAGATGAATTGGGGGGCAGTGGCTACACCTTC. Residues: CASSQDELGGSGYTF.

The V and J genes are TRBV27 and TRBJ2-7; D gene unclear. The CDR3 is 12 amino acids. Trimming cost V 3 bases and J 4 bases, with 7 bases left between them. CDR1 and CDR2 from the germline V gene are MNHEY and SMNVEV (reference sequence). Here the CDR3 DNA reads TGTGCCAGCAGTTTTAATCTATACGAGCAGTACTTC. This sequence encodes CASSFNLYEQYF.

Ten or more counts support this clonotype. The chain links TRBV5-1 to TRBJ2-1, with 14 nucleotides matching TRBD2. Germline assignment: CDR1 SGHRS and CDR2 YFSETQ. CDR3 length: 19 residues. The V segment lost 0 bases and the J segment 4 bases; nucleotides outside the gene matches: 9. CDR3 nucleotides: TGCGCCAGCAGCTTGGCGGGACTAGCGGGAGAGACCTTATACAATGAGCAGTTCTTC. Protein product: CASSLAGLAGETLYNEQFF.

This clonotype was seen at least ten times. The chain combines TRBV5-1 with TRBJ2-7; D not certain. The V end lost 0 bases, the J end lost 0 bases, and 13 bases lay between the germline ends. Germline values: CDR1 SGHRS, CDR2 YFSETQ. There are 16 residues in the CDR3. The CDR3 DNA is TGCGCCAGCAGCTTGGGTTCGTTCGGCAGCTCCTACGAGCAGTACTTC. Its translation: CASSLGSFGSSYEQYF.